This TCR beta chain was identified during a study of cytomegalovirus exposure and HLA in healthy donors. Study details: Of the donors genotyped, approximately 430 in all, around 77% fell in the Caucasian-associated ancestry cluster.

60 Vbeta and 13 Jbeta primers were used in PCR. Methods used by the authors: An analysis that came later counted around 80 million unique TCR beta chains, approximately 10 million shared. The repertoire was sequenced with immunoSEQ multiplex PCR; TCRdb's copy has only in-frame clones and lacks some. V and J calls plus clone size are reproduced from that table; the DNA served to infer D and trimming. The sample records about 280,000 clones, about 87% being singletons. Regarding the study as a whole: Segments of the TCR beta V type were, in most cases, productive about 87% or about 30% of the time in an earlier analysis.

Trimming removed 6 bases at V and 5 bases at J, with 10 bases between. The CDR3 totals 12 residues. Per germline, CDR1 SNHLY and CDR2 FYNNEI. Concerning this clone: What it binds is unknown.

All donors participated as healthy donors of bone marrow. This TCR was recovered from a woman in her late teens or twenties in good health and CMV-seronegative. This chain connects TRBV2 to TRBJ1-1; D is possibly TRBD1 (5 bases). Sequences were obtained from PBMCs. Written as DNA, the CDR3 is TGTGCCAGCAGGGGGGACTTGACTGAAGCTTTCTTT. It encodes CASRGDLTEAFF.